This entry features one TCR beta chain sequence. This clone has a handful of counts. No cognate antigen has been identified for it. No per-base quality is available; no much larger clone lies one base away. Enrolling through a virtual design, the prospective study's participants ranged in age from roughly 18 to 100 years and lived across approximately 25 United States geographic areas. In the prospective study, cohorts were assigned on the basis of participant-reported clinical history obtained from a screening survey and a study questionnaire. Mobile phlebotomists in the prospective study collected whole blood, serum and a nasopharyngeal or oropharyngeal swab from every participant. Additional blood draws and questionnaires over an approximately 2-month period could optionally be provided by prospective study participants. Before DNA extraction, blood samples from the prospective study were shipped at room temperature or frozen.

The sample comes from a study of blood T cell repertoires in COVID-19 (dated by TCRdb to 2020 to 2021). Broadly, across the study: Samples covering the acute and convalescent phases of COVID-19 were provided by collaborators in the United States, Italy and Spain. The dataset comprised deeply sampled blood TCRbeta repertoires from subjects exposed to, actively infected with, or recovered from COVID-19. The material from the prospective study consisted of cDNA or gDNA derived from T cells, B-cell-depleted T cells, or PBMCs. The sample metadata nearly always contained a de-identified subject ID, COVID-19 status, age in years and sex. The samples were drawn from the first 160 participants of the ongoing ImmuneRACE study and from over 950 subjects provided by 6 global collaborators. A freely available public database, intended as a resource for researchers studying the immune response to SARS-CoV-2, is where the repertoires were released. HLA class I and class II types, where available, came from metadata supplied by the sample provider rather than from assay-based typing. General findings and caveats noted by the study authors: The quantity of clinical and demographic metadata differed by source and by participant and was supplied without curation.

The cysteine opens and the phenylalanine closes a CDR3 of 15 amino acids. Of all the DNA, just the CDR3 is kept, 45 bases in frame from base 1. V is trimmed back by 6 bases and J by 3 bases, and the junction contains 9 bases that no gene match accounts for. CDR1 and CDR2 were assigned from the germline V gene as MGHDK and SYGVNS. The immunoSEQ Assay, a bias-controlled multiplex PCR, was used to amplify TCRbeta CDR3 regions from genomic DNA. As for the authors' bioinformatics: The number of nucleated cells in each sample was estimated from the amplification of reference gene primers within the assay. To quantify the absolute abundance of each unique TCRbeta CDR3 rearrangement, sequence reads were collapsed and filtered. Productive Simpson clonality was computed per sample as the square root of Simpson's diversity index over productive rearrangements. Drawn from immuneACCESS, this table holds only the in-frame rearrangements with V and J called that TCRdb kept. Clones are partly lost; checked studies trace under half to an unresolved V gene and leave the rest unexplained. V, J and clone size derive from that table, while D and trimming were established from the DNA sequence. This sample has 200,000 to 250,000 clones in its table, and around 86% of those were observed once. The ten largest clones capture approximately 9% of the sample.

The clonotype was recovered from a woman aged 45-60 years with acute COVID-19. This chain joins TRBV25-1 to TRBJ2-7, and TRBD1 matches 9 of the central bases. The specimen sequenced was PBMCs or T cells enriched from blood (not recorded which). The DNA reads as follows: TGTGCCAGCAGCGTGGGCTCGGGACAGGGCTACGAGCAGTACTTC. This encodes CASSVGSGQGYEQYF.